This T cell receptor beta chain emerged from a study of T cells in localized non-small cell lung cancer. General observations from the study: The study detected a median about 60 of the top 100 tumor clones in adjacent lung. A raised T cell density in blood coincided with lengthier overall survival. Of the tissues analyzed, uninvolved adjacent lung showed maximal T cell clonality, greater than tumor.

The CDR3 loop spans 13 amino acids. V lost 8 bases, J lost 7 bases, and 15 bases lay in between. Germline-derived CDR1 and CDR2 are LNHDA and SQIVND (reference sequence). As regards this clone: As yet, its antigen is unknown.

The protocol was immunoSEQ multiplex PCR, while the TCRdb copy is restricted to in-frame clones and leaves out a portion. Counted here are roughly 53,000 clones, approximately 88% occurring once; the ten biggest clones make up about a sixth. This chain uses TRBV19 with TRBJ1-5; a weak D match, TRBD1 (6 bases). Sequencing was performed on peripheral blood mononuclear cells, taken before any cancer treatment. This receptor was obtained from a man aged 40-75 years with stage III lung adenocarcinoma. DNA for the CDR3: TGTGCCAGTTCGGACAGTGGAGACCAGCCCCAGCATTTT. As protein: CASSDSGDQPQHF.